The 8 T cell receptor beta chains presented below share a single source sample, sequenced in a study of T cell responses to AZD1222 COVID-19 vaccine. Repertoires were generated with immunoSEQ multiplex PCR, while TCRdb's copy carries only in-frame clones and drops some. This sample carries about 84,000 clones, roughly 85% of them seen once, and the ten largest clones take roughly a tenth. This specimen was peripheral blood, taken 28 days after the second AZD1222 dose. Receptors originate from an adult who received the AZD1222 COVID-19 vaccine.

This chain joins TRBV18 and TRBJ2-7, with 8 bases fitting TRBD2. Trimming cost V 4 bases and J 0 bases; bases outside gene matches: 8. The CDR3 length is 16 residues. CDR1 is KGHSH, CDR2 LQKENI, per germline. This chain's CDR3 is CASSRVGTRSSYEQYF. DNA of the CDR3: TGTGCCAGCTCACGAGTGGGGACTAGAAGCTCCTACGAGCAGTACTTC.

V and J are TRBV4-2 and TRBJ1-2; TRBD1 aligns across 8 bases. CDR1 LGHNA and CDR2 YNFKEQ come from the germline V gene. CDR3 length equals 14 residues. V lost 6 bases to trimming and J lost 8 bases; unmatched junction nucleotides: 11. The DNA of the CDR3 is TGTGCCAGCAGGCGCACAGGGGGGGCTTGGGGCTACACCTTC. It translates to CASRRTGGAWGYTF.

The CDR3 DNA reads TGTGCCAGCAGTTTATTGGCAGGGAACTCTGGAAACACCATATATTTT. It specifies CASSLLAGNSGNTIYF. The V call is TRBV28, the J call TRBJ1-3, with a weak D call TRBD1 (5 bases). Between the trimmed V and J ends, which lost 1 base and 0 bases, there was a span of 10 bases. This CDR3 has 16 residues. The germline V gene encodes CDR1 MDHEN and CDR2 SYDVKM.

This chain links TRBV5-8 with TRBJ2-2; maybe TRBD1 (6 bases). Trimming took off 3 bases at V and 6 bases at J, with 9 bases between the two ends. The CDR3 covers 13 residues. In germline, CDR1 is SGHTS, CDR2 YDEGEE. CDR3 residues: CASSSQGPGELFF. CDR3 nucleotides: TGTGCCAGCAGCTCTCAGGGGCCCGGGGAGCTGTTTTTT. Variable domain in full (rest from reference TRBV5-8 and TRBJ2-2): EAGVTQSPTHLIKTRGQQATLRCSPISGHTSVYWYQQALGLGLQFLLWYDEGEERNRGNFPPRFSGRQFPNYSSELNVNALELEDSALYLCASSSQGPGELFFGEGSRLTVL.

The genes are TRBV11-2 and TRBJ2-3; 7 nucleotides match TRBD2. V gave up 5 bases and J gave up 2 bases; unmatched junction bases: 13. In germline, CDR1 is SGHAT, CDR2 FQNNGV. The CDR3 contains 17 residues. This CDR3 reads CASSGAGKRGSTDTQYF. The CDR3 DNA follows: TGTGCCAGCAGCGGGGCGGGGAAGCGGGGCTCCACAGATACGCAGTATTTT.

The CDR3 nucleotides are TGTGCCAGCAGTTTGGCCGGGAATAATTCACCCCTCCACTTT. Its protein product is CASSLAGNNSPLHF. The J gene is TRBJ1-6, the V gene TRBV28; no reliable D call. The CDR3 contains 14 residues. V dropped 3 bases and J dropped 5 bases, with 8 bases sitting between them. CDR1 is MDHEN, CDR2 SYDVKM, per germline.

This chain uses TRBV29-1 with TRBJ2-7; no clear D gene. This CDR3 has 12 amino acids. Trimming shortened V by 8 bases and J by 0 bases, and 11 bases separated the two germline ends. CDR1 and CDR2 from the germline V gene are SQVTM and ANQGSEA. Written as DNA, the CDR3 is TGCAGCCCGTATAGTGCCTCCTACGAGCAGTACTTC. It translates to CSPYSASYEQYF.

This clone was seen a single time. The rearrangement joins TRBV7-2 to TRBJ2-3, with TRBD2 matching over 9 bases. CDR1 and CDR2 (germline): SGHTA, FQGNSA. Unmatched junction bases numbered 16, after V lost 5 bases and J lost 7 bases. This CDR3 has 17 residues. The CDR3 region has the DNA TGTGCCAGCAGCCCCGCTAGCGGGGCAACGCTTGGATATACGCAGTATTTT. Translated: CASSPASGATLGYTQYF.